Detailed here is one TCR beta chain. The target antigen is unknown. One end of the junction varies from germline; a read error may be responsible. Primers included in the PCR were 60 Vbeta and 13 Jbeta primers. Under the authors' procedure: In a later analysis, the count reached some 88 million unique TCR beta chains, with around 10 million shared. Only in-frame clones appear in the TCRdb table, and some are missing; sequencing was by immunoSEQ multiplex PCR. That table furnishes V, J and clone size, whereas the DNA furnished D and trimming. The sample shows 150,000 to 160,000 clones, approximately 82% of them seen only once. The CDR3 totals 12 residues. Germline CDR1 and CDR2: SEHNR and FQNEAQ (reference sequence). The source of the sample is a study of cytomegalovirus exposure and HLA in healthy donors. In the study overall: The Caucasian-associated ancestry cluster held roughly 78% of under 450 genotyped donors.

Whole-study results and caveats: The classifier, whose performance was assessed in both the original and validation cohorts, reportedly diagnosed cytomegalovirus status with high specificity and sensitivity. TCR beta V- and J-gene trimming was later associated with a missense DCLRE1C variant.

Specimen: PBMCs. This receptor was taken from a woman aged 45-59 years in good health and CMV-seropositive. The chain couples TRBV7-9 to TRBJ1-2, with 8 bases identical to TRBD1. The CDR3 DNA reads TGTTCCAGCAGCCATGGACAGGGTGGCTACACCTTC. Protein sequence: CSSSHGQGGYTF. The full variable domain, completed using reference TRBV7-9 and TRBJ1-2, is DTGVSQNPRHKITKRGQNVTFRCDPISEHNRLYWYRQTLGQGPEFLTYFQNEAQLEKSRLLSDRFSAERPKGSFSTLEIQRTEQGDSAMYLCSSSHGQGGYTFGSGTRLTVV.